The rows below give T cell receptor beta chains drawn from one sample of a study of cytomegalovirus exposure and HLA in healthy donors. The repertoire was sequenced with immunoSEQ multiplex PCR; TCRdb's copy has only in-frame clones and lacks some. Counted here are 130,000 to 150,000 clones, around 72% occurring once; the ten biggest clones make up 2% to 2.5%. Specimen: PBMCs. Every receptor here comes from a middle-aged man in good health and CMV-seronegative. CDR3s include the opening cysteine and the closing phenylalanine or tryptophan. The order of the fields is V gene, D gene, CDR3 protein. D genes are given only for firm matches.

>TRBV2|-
CASQGASGDRRGGTQYF
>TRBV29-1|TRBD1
CSVLTGEGYGYTF
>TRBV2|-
CASSPVAEAFF
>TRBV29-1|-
CSKITGHYNEQFF
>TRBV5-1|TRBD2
CATTRTSGRGETQYF
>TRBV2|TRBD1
CASSEARLGGVEQPQHF
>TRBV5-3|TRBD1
CARSSDRGSGANVLTF
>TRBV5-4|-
CASSGALAKNIQYF
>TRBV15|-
CATSRDLYGYEQYF
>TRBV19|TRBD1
CASRRQGGYALYGYTF
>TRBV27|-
CASSFGDTGYNEQFF
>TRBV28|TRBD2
CASSPRLAGGSGAKNIQYF
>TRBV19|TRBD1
CASSPRQGDGYTF
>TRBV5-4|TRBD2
CASSQGLAGFEGEQYF
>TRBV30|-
CAWRPGANTGELFF
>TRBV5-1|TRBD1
CASSLDPGQSNEQFF
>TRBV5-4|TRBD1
CASSHRDRVPEQYF
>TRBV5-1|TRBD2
CASSLGTSGRLLYNEQFF
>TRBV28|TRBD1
CASRPDRDAGKLFF
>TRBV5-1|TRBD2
CASSLGLAGVGGGELFF
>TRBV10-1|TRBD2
CASSGRALGSYEQYF
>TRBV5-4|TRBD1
CASSLSGQGVRQPQHF
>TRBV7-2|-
CASSRPVTGFGEQYF
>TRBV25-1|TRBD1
CASKERQGFNSPLNF
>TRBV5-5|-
CASSLGGGIRAYSYEQYF
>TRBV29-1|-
CSVNKAQGGSGYTF
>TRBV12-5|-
CASALNPEAFF
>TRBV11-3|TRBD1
CASSSNRGDPLF
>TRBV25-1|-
CASSLQVNTEAFF
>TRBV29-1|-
CSVDRAGDYTF
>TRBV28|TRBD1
CASRLDRGTEAFF
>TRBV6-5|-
CASRSDSNEQFF
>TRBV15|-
CATSLADQPQHF
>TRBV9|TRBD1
CASSPRGPNTGELFF
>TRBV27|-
CASSIRRGYYEQFF
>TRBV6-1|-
CASSELFSGIGQPQHF
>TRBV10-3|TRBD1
CAISGTGGPSTDTQYF
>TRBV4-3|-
CASSQGSLASYEQYF
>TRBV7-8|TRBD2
CASSLASSGNTGELFF
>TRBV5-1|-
CASSLGTGNQPQHF
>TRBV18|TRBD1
CASSRQQGTDTQYF
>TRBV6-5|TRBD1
CASSYSGQGAGELFF
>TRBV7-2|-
CASSLGPAGGYTF
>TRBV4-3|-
CASSQQGGNYGYTF